This paragraph covers one T cell receptor (beta chain) sequence. Antigen specificity is unknown. The protocol was immunoSEQ multiplex PCR, while the TCRdb copy is restricted to in-frame clones and leaves out a portion. The sample consists of roughly 130,000 clones, approximately 85% of them appearing once. The data stem from a study of cytomegalovirus exposure and HLA in healthy donors. Background on the study: The same platform was used for the roughly 120 validation repertoires as for the approximately 730 first-cohort repertoires, as reported in a later analysis.

Study observations and caveats: Researchers catalogued 160 or so TCR beta chains as cytomegalovirus-associated. There were some public TCRs occurring in many donors, but most TCR sequences were rare.

The CDR3 covers 16 residues. In germline, CDR1 is SGHDN, CDR2 FVKESK. V was clipped by 0 bases and J by 1 base, with 13 bases between them. The chain combines TRBV14 with TRBJ2-7; D is possibly TRBD2 (5 bases). The sequenced sample was PBMCs. This receptor was obtained from a woman in her thirties in good health and CMV-seronegative. DNA for the CDR3: TGTGCCAGCAGCCAAGATCTGGGGTGGACTTCCTACGAGCAGTACTTC. Its protein product is CASSQDLGWTSYEQYF.